The source of this T cell receptor (beta chain) is a study of blood T cell repertoires in COVID-19. The data were produced by immunoSEQ multiplex PCR, yet TCRdb's version contains in-frame clones alone and is incomplete. The sample includes tens of thousands of clones, roughly 90% of them seen just once. The length of the CDR3 is 12 residues. The J segment lost 8 bases and the V segment lost 10 bases, leaving 5 bases of the junction unmatched. The germline CDR1 and CDR2 sequences are MNHEY and SVGAGI. The clonotype comes from a woman aged 80 or over with COVID-19, enrolled during active disease. Input material: peripheral blood. J is TRBJ2-1 and V is TRBV6-5; 10 bases map to TRBD2. CDR3 DNA: TGTGCCACGTTTAGCGGGGGGTATGAGCAGTTCTTC. Translated: CATFSGGYEQFF.